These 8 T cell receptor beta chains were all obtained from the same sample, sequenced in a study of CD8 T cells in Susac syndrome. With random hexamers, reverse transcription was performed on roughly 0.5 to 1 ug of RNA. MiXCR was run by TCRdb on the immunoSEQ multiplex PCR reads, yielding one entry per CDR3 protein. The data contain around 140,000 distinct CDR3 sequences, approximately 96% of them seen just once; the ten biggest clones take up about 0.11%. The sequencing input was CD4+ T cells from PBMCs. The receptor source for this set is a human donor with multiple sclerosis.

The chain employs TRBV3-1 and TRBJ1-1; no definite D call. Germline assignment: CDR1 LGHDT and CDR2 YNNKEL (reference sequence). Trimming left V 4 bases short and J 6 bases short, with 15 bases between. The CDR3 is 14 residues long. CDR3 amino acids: CASSPLPEKAEAFF. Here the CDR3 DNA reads TGTGCCAGCAGCCCATTGCCAGAGAAGGCTGAAGCTTTCTTT.

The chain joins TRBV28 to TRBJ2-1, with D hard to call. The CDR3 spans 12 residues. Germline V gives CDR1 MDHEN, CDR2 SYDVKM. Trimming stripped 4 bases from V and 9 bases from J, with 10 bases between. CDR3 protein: CASSSLRVEQFF. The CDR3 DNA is TGTGCCAGCAGTTCCCTGCGCGTTGAGCAGTTCTTC.

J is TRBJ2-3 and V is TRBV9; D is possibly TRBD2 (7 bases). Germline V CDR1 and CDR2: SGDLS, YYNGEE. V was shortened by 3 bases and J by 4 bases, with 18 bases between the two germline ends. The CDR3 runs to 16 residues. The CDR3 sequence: CASSAYAGAPADTQYF. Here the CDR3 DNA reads TGTGCCAGCAGCGCTTATGCGGGGGCCCCTGCAGATACGCAGTATTTT.

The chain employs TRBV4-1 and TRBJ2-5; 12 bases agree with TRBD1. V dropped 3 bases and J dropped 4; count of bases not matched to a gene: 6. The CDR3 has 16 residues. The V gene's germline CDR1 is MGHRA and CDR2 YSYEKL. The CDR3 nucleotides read TGCGCCAGCAGCCAGGACCGGGACAGGGGGCTAGAGACCCAGTACTTC. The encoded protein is CASSQDRDRGLETQYF.

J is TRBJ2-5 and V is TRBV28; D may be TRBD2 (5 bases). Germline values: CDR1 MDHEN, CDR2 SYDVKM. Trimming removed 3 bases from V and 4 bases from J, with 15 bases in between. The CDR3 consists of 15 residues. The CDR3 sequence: CASSLELLARETQYF. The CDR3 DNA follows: TGTGCCAGCAGTTTGGAGTTGCTAGCCAGAGAGACCCAGTACTTC.

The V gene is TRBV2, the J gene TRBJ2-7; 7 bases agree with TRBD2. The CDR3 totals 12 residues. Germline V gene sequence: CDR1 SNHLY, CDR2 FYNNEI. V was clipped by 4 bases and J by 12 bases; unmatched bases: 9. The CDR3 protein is CASSGDYTRPYF. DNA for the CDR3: TGTGCCAGCAGTGGGGACTACACGCGTCCGTACTTC.

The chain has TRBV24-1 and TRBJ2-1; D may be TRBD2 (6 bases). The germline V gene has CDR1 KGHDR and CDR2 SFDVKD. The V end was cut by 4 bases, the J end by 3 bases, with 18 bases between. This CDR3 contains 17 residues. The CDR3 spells CATSDPLAGTGYNEQFF. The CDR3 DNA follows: TGTGCCACCAGTGACCCATTGGCCGGGACTGGCTACAATGAGCAGTTCTTC.

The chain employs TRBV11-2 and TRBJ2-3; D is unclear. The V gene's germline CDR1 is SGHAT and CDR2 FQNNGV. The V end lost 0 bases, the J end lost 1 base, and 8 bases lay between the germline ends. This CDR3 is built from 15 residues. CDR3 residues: CASSLERLGTDTQYF. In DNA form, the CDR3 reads TGTGCCAGCAGCTTAGAGAGGCTCGGCACAGATACGCAGTATTTT.